This TCR beta chain emerged from a study of neurological immune-mediated disorders. V dropped 2 bases and J dropped 5 bases, with 6 bases sitting between them. Germline V CDR1 and CDR2: SGHVS, FNYEAQ. This CDR3 has 12 residues. This clonotype was observed at least ten times. TCRdb re-called the 5' RACE reads with MiXCR, one entry per CDR3 protein. The data contain about 82,000 distinct CDR3 sequences, approximately 2.4% of them singletons. This receptor was taken from a woman aged 30 to 39 with multiple sclerosis. Sequencing was done on a sample of PBMCs. This chain connects TRBV7-6 to TRBJ2-5, with D hard to call. The DNA for the CDR3 is TGTGCCAGCAGCTTATCTGGGGAGACCCAGTACTTC. Translated, it gives CASSLSGETQYF.